The following is a T cell receptor (beta chain) sequence with its context. Authors' data handling: Amplification of reference gene primers provided the estimated nucleated cell counts. The assay was immunoSEQ multiplex PCR, and TCRdb's table has in-frame clones only and misses some. Clone size and V and J calls were adopted from that table, with D and trimming inferred from the DNA. In the table there are some 95,000 clones, roughly 90% of which are singletons. This sample was taken from a study of blood T cell repertoires in COVID-19. Study-level background: Specimens from acute and convalescent COVID-19 originated in the United States, Italy and Spain. Sources were T cells, B-cell-depleted T cells, or PBMCs; the material itself was cDNA or gDNA.

With 2 bases removed from V and 2 bases from J, the gap between germline ends came to 10 bases. Germline V gene lookup returns CDR1 MNHEY and CDR2 SVGAGI. The CDR3 totals 14 residues. This chain uses TRBV6-5 with TRBJ2-7; the D gene is possibly TRBD2 (5 bases). The sequenced sample was peripheral blood. The TCR sequence derives from a human donor with active COVID-19. The donor label of this sample is uncertain. The DNA for the CDR3 is TGTGCCAGCAGTTACCTAGCAACCCCCTACGAGCAGTACTTC. Translation gives CASSYLATPYEQYF.